This paragraph reports one T cell receptor beta chain. The sample originates from a study of shared clonotypes between healthy human individuals. TCRdb's table, derived via immunoSEQ multiplex PCR, lists solely in-frame clones and lacks some. The table has 190,000 or so clones, 65% to 70% seen once. The ends lost 3 bases at V and 2 bases at J; junction bases unmatched: 7. The length of the CDR3 is 17 residues. Per the germline V gene, CDR1 is SGHRS and CDR2 is YFSETQ. Sequenced material: memory CD4+ T cells sorted from blood. Noted subset: CD45RA-negative fraction. The V gene is TRBV5-1, the J gene TRBJ2-3, with TRBD2 identical over 12 bases. The sequence was obtained from a man aged 25 to 45 in good health. CDR3 region: CASSSGLAGRPTDTQYF. Written as DNA, the CDR3 is TGCGCCAGCAGCTCTGGACTAGCGGGAAGACCCACAGATACGCAGTATTTT.